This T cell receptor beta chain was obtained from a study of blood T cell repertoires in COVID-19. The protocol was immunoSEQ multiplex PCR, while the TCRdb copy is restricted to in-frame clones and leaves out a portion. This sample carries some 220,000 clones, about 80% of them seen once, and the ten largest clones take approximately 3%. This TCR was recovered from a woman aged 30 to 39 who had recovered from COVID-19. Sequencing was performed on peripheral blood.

CDR3 sequence: CASSPSGSGNEQFF. CDR3 DNA sequence: TGTGCCAGCAGCCCGAGCGGGAGTGGCAATGAGCAGTTCTTC. The gene calls are TRBV7-3 and TRBJ2-1, with TRBD2 matching 8 bases. The CDR3 is 14 residues long. V was pared by 5 bases and J by 6 bases, with 6 bases of the junction left unmatched. The V gene's germline CDR1 is SGHTA and CDR2 FQGTGA.